This entry lists 4 T cell receptor beta chains sequenced from one sample in a study of T cell responses to AZD1222 COVID-19 vaccine. Sequencing used immunoSEQ multiplex PCR; TCRdb keeps in-frame clones, though not all of them. The table shows about 210,000 clones, with roughly 94% occurring only once. The sample was peripheral blood, taken 28 days after the second dose of the MenACWY control vaccine. These TCRs come from an adult who received the MenACWY meningococcal vaccine as a control.

This chain uses TRBV30 with TRBJ2-7; possible D gene TRBD1, 5 bases. V was shortened by 5 bases and J by 3 bases, with 8 bases between the two germline ends. CDR1 is GTSNPN, CDR2 SVGIG, per germline (reference sequence). This CDR3 spans 11 amino acids. CDR3 in DNA: TGTGCCTGGGGACAAGACTACGAGCAGTACTTC. Residues: CAWGQDYEQYF. The variable domain in full, with the rest retrieved from reference TRBV30 and TRBJ2-7, is SQTIHQWPATLVQPVGSPLSLECTVEGTSNPNLYWYRQAAGRGLQLLFYSVGIGQISSEVPQNLSASRPQDRQFILSSKKLLLSDSGFYLCAWGQDYEQYFGPGTRLTVT.

This clone was counted a single time. The gene calls are TRBV19 and TRBJ2-7, with no clear D. The CDR3 contains 14 residues. Trimming removed 2 bases from V and 1 base from J, with 9 bases in between. The V gene's germline CDR1 is LNHDA and CDR2 SQIVND (reference sequence). The DNA for the CDR3 is TGTGCCAGTAGTATATCGGCTCTTTCCTACGAGCAGTACTTC. This translates into CASSISALSYEQYF.

The chain recombines TRBV4-2 with TRBJ1-2; 10 bases map to TRBD1. This CDR3 is 15 amino acids long. Germline V gives CDR1 LGHNA, CDR2 YNFKEQ. V shed 0 bases, J shed 7 bases, and the junction held 5 bases outside the gene matches. DNA for the CDR3: TGTGCCAGCAGCCAAGAGACAGGGGGCGCGGGTGGCTACACCTTC. This translates into CASSQETGGAGGYTF.

The chain uses TRBV9 and TRBJ2-3, with TRBD2 matching over 11 bases. Unmatched junction bases numbered 5, after V lost 2 bases and J lost 0 bases. Germline lookup yields CDR1 SGDLS and CDR2 YYNGEE. The CDR3 is 17 residues long. The CDR3 sequence is CASSVLAGGSSTDTQYF. Here the CDR3 DNA reads TGTGCCAGCAGCGTTCTAGCGGGGGGCTCTAGCACAGATACGCAGTATTTT.